The clone carrying this T cell receptor beta chain was seen many times. Its antigen is still unknown. TCR beta CDR3 regions were amplified from RNA transcripts. In the first-round RT-PCR of the TCR CDR3, the HTBI primer set was used. TCRdb re-analysed the multiplex PCR reads in MiXCR, keeping a single row per CDR3 protein. This sample has approximately 320,000 distinct CDR3 sequences; about 15% occur once, and the top ten carry roughly 33%. The data belong to a study of T cells in Graves' hyperthyroidism and ophthalmopathy. Study-wide results and limits: For ophthalmopathy, model prediction preceded onset by a median around 7 months. Most expanded thyroid clonotypes above 0.001 recurred in blood.

Clinicians diagnosed patients from clinical symptoms, serum thyroxine and TRAb, thyroid ultrasound and orbital computed tomography. This CDR3 has 15 amino acids. The germline gives CDR1 SGHTA, CDR2 FQGTGA. The V end lost 0 bases, the J end lost 5 bases, and 13 bases lay between the germline ends. This TCR came from a man under 40 with Graves' hyperthyroidism. The gene calls are TRBV7-3 and TRBJ1-1; weak D call: TRBD1 (5 bases). Material: blood. This CDR3 is CASSLTFGGGTEAFF. CDR3 nucleotides: TGTGCCAGCAGCTTAACGTTCGGGGGTGGAACTGAAGCTTTCTTT.